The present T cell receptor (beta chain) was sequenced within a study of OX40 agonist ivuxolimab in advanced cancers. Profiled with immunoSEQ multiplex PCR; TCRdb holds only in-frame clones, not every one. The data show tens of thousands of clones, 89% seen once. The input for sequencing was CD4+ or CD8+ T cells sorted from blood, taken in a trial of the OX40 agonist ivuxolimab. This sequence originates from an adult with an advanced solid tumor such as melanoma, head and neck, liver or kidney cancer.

CDR3 amino acids: CASSHIIQSSGNTIYF. CDR3 coding DNA: TGTGCCAGCAGTCACATAATACAGAGCTCTGGAAACACCATATATTTT. The V and J genes are TRBV28 and TRBJ1-3; no clear D gene. Germline V gene sequence: CDR1 MDHEN, CDR2 SYDVKM. The V end was cut by 5 bases, the J end by 0 bases, with 14 bases between. This CDR3 is built from 16 residues.